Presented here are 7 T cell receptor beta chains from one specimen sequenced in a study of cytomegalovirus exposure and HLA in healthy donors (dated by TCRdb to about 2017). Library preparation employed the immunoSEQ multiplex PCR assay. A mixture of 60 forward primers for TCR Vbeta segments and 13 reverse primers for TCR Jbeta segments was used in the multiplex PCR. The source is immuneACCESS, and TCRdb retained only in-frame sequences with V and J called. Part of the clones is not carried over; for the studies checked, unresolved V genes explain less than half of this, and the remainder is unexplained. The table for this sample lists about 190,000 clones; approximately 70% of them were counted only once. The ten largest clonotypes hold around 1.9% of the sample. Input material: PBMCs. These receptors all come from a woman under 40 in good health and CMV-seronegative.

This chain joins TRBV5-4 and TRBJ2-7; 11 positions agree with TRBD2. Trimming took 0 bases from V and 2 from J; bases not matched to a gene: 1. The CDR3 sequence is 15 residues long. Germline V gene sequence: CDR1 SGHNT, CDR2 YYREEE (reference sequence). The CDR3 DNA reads TGTGCCAGCAGCTTGGATAGCGGGAGGGCCTACGAGCAGTACTTC. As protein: CASSLDSGRAYEQYF. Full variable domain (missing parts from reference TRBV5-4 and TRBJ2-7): ETGVTQSPTHLIKTRGQQVTLRCSSQSGHNTVSWYQQALGQGPQFIFQYYREEENGRGNFPPRFSGLQFPNYSSELNVNALELDDSALYLCASSLDSGRAYEQYFGPGTRLTVT.

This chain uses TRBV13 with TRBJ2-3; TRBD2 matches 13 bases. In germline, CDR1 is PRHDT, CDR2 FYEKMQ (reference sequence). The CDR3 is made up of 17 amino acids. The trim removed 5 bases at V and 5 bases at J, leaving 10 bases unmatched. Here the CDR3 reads CASSGQGLAGAGDTQYF. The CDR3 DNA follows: TGTGCCAGCAGCGGCCAAGGACTAGCGGGAGCGGGAGATACGCAGTATTTT.

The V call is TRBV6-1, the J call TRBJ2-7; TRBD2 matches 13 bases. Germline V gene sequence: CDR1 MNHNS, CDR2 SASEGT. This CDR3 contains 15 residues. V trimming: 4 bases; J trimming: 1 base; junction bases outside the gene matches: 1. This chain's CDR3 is CASSGGLAGSYEQYF. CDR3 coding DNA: TGTGCCAGCAGTGGGGGACTAGCGGGGTCCTACGAGCAGTACTTC.

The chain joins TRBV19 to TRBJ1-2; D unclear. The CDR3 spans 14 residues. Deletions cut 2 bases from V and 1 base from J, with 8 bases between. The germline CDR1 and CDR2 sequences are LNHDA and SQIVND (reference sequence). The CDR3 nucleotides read TGTGCCAGTAGTATAAGAGAATTTAACTATGGCTACACCTTC. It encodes CASSIREFNYGYTF. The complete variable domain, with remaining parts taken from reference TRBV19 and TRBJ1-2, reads DGGITQSPKYLFRKEGQNVTLSCEQNLNHDAMYWYRQDPGQGLRLIYYSQIVNDFQKGDIAEGYSVSREKKESFPLTVTSAQKNPTAFYLCASSIREFNYGYTFGSGTRLTVV.

CDR3 DNA: TGTGCCAGTAGTATGGTCCCAGGGCCCGGTGAAAAACTGTTTTTT. As protein: CASSMVPGPGEKLFF. The genes are TRBV19 and TRBJ1-4; tentative D call: TRBD1 (5 bases). Trimming took off 3 bases at V and 7 bases at J, with 15 bases between the two ends. The CDR3 has 15 residues. CDR1 is LNHDA and CDR2 is SQIVND in the germline V gene (reference sequence).

The CDR3 here is CAITIGRAGTEAFF. The CDR3 coding sequence is TGTGCCATCACTATTGGCCGGGCGGGCACTGAAGCTTTCTTT. V and J are TRBV2 and TRBJ1-1; D not resolved. The CDR3 loop spans 14 amino acids. CDR1 is SNHLY, CDR2 FYNNEI, per germline. V lost 10 bases and J lost 4, with 19 bases in between.

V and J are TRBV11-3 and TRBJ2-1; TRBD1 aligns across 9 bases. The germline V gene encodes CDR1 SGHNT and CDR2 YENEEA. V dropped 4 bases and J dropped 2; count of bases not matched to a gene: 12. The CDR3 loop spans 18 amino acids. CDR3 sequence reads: CASSSGTGSGIAYNEQFF. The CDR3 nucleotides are TGTGCCAGCAGCTCCGGGACAGGGAGTGGAATCGCCTACAATGAGCAGTTCTTC.